These T cell receptor beta chains were read from a single sample in a study of cytomegalovirus exposure and HLA in healthy donors. The repertoire was sequenced with immunoSEQ multiplex PCR; TCRdb's copy has only in-frame clones and lacks some. Of some 130,000 clones listed, about three quarters are singletons. The sequenced sample consisted of PBMCs. The origin of the receptors is a human donor in good health. The CDR3 runs from the conserved cysteine through the conserved F or W. A D gene is named only where the DNA matches it firmly. Some rows mark clone size as missing; the rest say once, few, many or name a class of expanded clone.

clone size: few; V gene: TRBV7-3; D gene: .; J gene: TRBJ2-3; CDR3 protein: CASSLGGHNTDTQYF; CDR3 DNA: TGTGCCAGCAGCCTCGGCGGCCACAACACAGATACGCAGTATTTT
clone size: few; V gene: TRBV5-8; D gene: .; J gene: TRBJ1-3; CDR3 protein: CASSLVGRSGNTIYF; CDR3 DNA: TGTGCCAGCAGCTTGGTTGGGCGCTCTGGAAACACCATATATTTT
clone size: once; V gene: TRBV5-6; D gene: TRBD2; J gene: TRBJ2-1; CDR3 protein: CASSPIPALAVYNEQFF; CDR3 DNA: TGTGCCAGCAGCCCTATCCCGGCACTAGCGGTTTACAATGAGCAGTTCTTC
clone size: few; V gene: TRBV6-8; D gene: TRBD2; J gene: TRBJ2-7; CDR3 protein: CASSPQREDF; CDR3 DNA: TGTGCCAGCAGTCCCCAGCGGGAGGACTTC
clone size: .; V gene: TRBV2; D gene: .; J gene: TRBJ2-7; CDR3 protein: CASSEYREAYEQYF; CDR3 DNA: TGTGCCAGCAGTGAATACAGGGAAGCCTACGAGCAGTACTTC
clone size: .; V gene: TRBV5-1; D gene: TRBD1; J gene: TRBJ2-7; CDR3 protein: CASSLDGQGANEQYF; CDR3 DNA: TGCGCCAGCAGCTTGGATGGACAGGGGGCCAACGAGCAGTACTTC
clone size: .; V gene: TRBV5-1; D gene: .; J gene: TRBJ1-4; CDR3 protein: CASSPRPTNEKLFF; CDR3 DNA: TGCGCCAGCAGTCCCAGGCCGACGAATGAAAAACTGTTTTTT
clone size: .; V gene: TRBV15; D gene: .; J gene: TRBJ2-5; CDR3 protein: CATSRQPLTGQETQYF; CDR3 DNA: TGTGCCACCAGCAGACAACCATTGACAGGCCAAGAGACCCAGTACTTC
clone size: once; V gene: TRBV6-4; D gene: TRBD1; J gene: TRBJ1-2; CDR3 protein: CASGPSGQGGYGYTF; CDR3 DNA: TGTGCCAGCGGCCCCTCCGGACAGGGAGGCTATGGCTACACCTTC
clone size: .; V gene: TRBV27; D gene: TRBD1; J gene: TRBJ2-5; CDR3 protein: CASSTMTGEETQYF; CDR3 DNA: TGTGCCAGCAGCACGATGACAGGGGAAGAGACCCAGTACTTC
clone size: .; V gene: TRBV7-9; D gene: TRBD2; J gene: TRBJ2-1; CDR3 protein: CSSSGLAGSSYNEQFF; CDR3 DNA: TGTTCCAGCAGCGGACTAGCGGGGTCGTCCTACAATGAGCAGTTCTTC
clone size: .; V gene: TRBV11-2; D gene: TRBD2; J gene: TRBJ2-1; CDR3 protein: CASSLGGAGGNEQFF; CDR3 DNA: TGTGCCAGCAGCTTAGGAGGGGCGGGGGGCAATGAGCAGTTCTTC
clone size: .; V gene: TRBV19; D gene: .; J gene: TRBJ2-2; CDR3 protein: CASSIGAANTGELFF; CDR3 DNA: TGTGCCAGTAGTATAGGAGCGGCCAACACCGGGGAGCTGTTTTTT
clone size: few; V gene: TRBV5-8; D gene: .; J gene: TRBJ1-6; CDR3 protein: CASSPGTIGVNFGNSPLHF; CDR3 DNA: TGTGCCAGCAGCCCGGGGACTATTGGGGTCAATTTTGGTAATTCACCCCTCCACTTT
clone size: .; V gene: TRBV2; D gene: .; J gene: TRBJ2-7; CDR3 protein: CASRVTSYEQYF; CDR3 DNA: TGTGCCAGCCGGGTTACTAGCTACGAGCAGTACTTC
clone size: .; V gene: TRBV6-1; D gene: .; J gene: TRBJ1-4; CDR3 protein: CASSEVTIFSFNEKLFF; CDR3 DNA: TGTGCCAGCAGTGAAGTCACTATTTTCAGTTTCAATGAAAAACTGTTTTTT
clone size: once; V gene: TRBV4-3; D gene: TRBD2; J gene: TRBJ2-7; CDR3 protein: CASSQDQAGGIYEQYF; CDR3 DNA: TGCGCCAGCAGCCAAGATCAAGCGGGAGGGATCTACGAGCAGTACTTC
clone size: .; V gene: TRBV5-4; D gene: TRBD1; J gene: TRBJ1-2; CDR3 protein: CASSVGTDYGYTF; CDR3 DNA: TGTGCCAGCAGCGTAGGGACAGACTATGGCTACACCTTC
clone size: .; V gene: TRBV13; D gene: .; J gene: TRBJ1-2; CDR3 protein: CASSLGRAMGYTF; CDR3 DNA: TGTGCCAGCAGCTTAGGCCGCGCTATGGGCTACACCTTC
clone size: .; V gene: TRBV15; D gene: TRBD1; J gene: TRBJ2-7; CDR3 protein: CATGQGAYEQYF; CDR3 DNA: TGTGCCACCGGACAGGGGGCCTACGAGCAGTACTTC
clone size: .; V gene: TRBV7-8; D gene: .; J gene: TRBJ1-2; CDR3 protein: CASSLVGDGYTF; CDR3 DNA: TGTGCCAGCAGCTTAGTCGGGGATGGCTACACCTTC
clone size: .; V gene: TRBV28; D gene: .; J gene: TRBJ1-1; CDR3 protein: CASSLSVTEAFF; CDR3 DNA: TGTGCCAGCAGTTTATCGGTGACTGAAGCTTTCTTT
clone size: .; V gene: TRBV6-6; D gene: TRBD1; J gene: TRBJ2-7; CDR3 protein: CASSKDDRVRTYEQYF; CDR3 DNA: TGTGCCAGCAGTAAAGACGACAGGGTAAGAACCTACGAGCAGTACTTC
clone size: .; V gene: TRBV6-6; D gene: TRBD1; J gene: TRBJ1-1; CDR3 protein: CASRPGQVNTEAFF; CDR3 DNA: TGTGCCAGCAGGCCGGGACAGGTGAACACTGAAGCTTTCTTT
clone size: few; V gene: TRBV7-3; D gene: TRBD2; J gene: TRBJ2-5; CDR3 protein: CASSLGAGGLETQYF; CDR3 DNA: TGTGCCAGCAGCTTAGGGGCGGGAGGGCTGGAGACCCAGTACTTC
clone size: .; V gene: TRBV9; D gene: TRBD1; J gene: TRBJ1-2; CDR3 protein: CASSPNYRDSISYGYTF; CDR3 DNA: TGTGCCAGCAGCCCTAACTACCGGGACAGTATAAGCTATGGCTACACCTTC
clone size: .; V gene: TRBV2; D gene: .; J gene: TRBJ2-2; CDR3 protein: CASNRRQQTGELFF; CDR3 DNA: TGTGCCAGCAACAGGCGACAGCAAACCGGGGAGCTGTTTTTT
clone size: once; V gene: TRBV9; D gene: TRBD2; J gene: TRBJ2-7; CDR3 protein: CASSDPAGGREQYF; CDR3 DNA: TGTGCCAGCAGCGATCCAGCGGGAGGGCGGGAGCAGTACTTC
clone size: .; V gene: TRBV18; D gene: .; J gene: TRBJ2-3; CDR3 protein: CASSPPEVTDTQYF; CDR3 DNA: TGTGCCAGCTCACCCCCTGAGGTCACAGATACGCAGTATTTT
clone size: .; V gene: TRBV27; D gene: .; J gene: TRBJ2-3; CDR3 protein: CASSFRGDTQYF; CDR3 DNA: TGTGCCAGCAGTTTTCGCGGGGATACGCAGTATTTT
clone size: .; V gene: TRBV6-6; D gene: TRBD2; J gene: TRBJ2-5; CDR3 protein: CASSTGLDQRETQYF; CDR3 DNA: TGTGCCAGCAGTACGGGACTAGATCAGCGGGAGACCCAGTACTTC
clone size: few; V gene: TRBV28; D gene: TRBD2; J gene: TRBJ2-2; CDR3 protein: CASSPSGKITGELFF; CDR3 DNA: TGTGCCAGCAGTCCAAGCGGGAAAATCACCGGGGAGCTGTTTTTT
clone size: .; V gene: TRBV7-8; D gene: TRBD2; J gene: TRBJ2-7; CDR3 protein: CASSLLAGVYEQYF; CDR3 DNA: TGTGCCAGCAGCTTACTAGCGGGAGTTTACGAGCAGTACTTC
clone size: .; V gene: TRBV5-6; D gene: TRBD1; J gene: TRBJ2-3; CDR3 protein: CASSLSGQGGDTQYF; CDR3 DNA: TGTGCCAGCAGCTTGTCGGGACAGGGAGGTGATACGCAGTATTTT
clone size: .; V gene: TRBV7-9; D gene: TRBD2; J gene: TRBJ2-5; CDR3 protein: CASSPVGAGGQETQYF; CDR3 DNA: TGTGCCAGCAGCCCTGTCGGGGCGGGGGGTCAAGAGACCCAGTACTTC